This TCR beta chain was observed in a study of breast tumors, draining lymph nodes, adjacent tissues. The lymph nodes were axillary draining lymph nodes from breast cancer patients. J lost 4 bases, V lost 3 bases, and 8 bases had no gene match. Germline loops: CDR1 SGDLS, CDR2 YYNGEE. This CDR3 contains 16 residues. TCRdb re-called the multiplex PCR reads with MiXCR, one entry per CDR3 protein. The sample comprises around 130,000 distinct CDR3 sequences, less than 25% of which are singletons, and around 2.2% rests with the top ten. This clonotype was seen ten or more times. This receptor was taken from a female donor with breast cancer. Some clones in this sample may be carry-over from other donors' samples. The material sequenced was axillary lymph node tissue. The chain links TRBV9 to TRBJ2-1, with 9 bases that match TRBD2. CDR3 loop: CASSGIAGARYNEQFF. CDR3 in DNA: TGTGCCAGCAGCGGTATAGCGGGAGCTAGGTACAATGAGCAGTTCTTC.